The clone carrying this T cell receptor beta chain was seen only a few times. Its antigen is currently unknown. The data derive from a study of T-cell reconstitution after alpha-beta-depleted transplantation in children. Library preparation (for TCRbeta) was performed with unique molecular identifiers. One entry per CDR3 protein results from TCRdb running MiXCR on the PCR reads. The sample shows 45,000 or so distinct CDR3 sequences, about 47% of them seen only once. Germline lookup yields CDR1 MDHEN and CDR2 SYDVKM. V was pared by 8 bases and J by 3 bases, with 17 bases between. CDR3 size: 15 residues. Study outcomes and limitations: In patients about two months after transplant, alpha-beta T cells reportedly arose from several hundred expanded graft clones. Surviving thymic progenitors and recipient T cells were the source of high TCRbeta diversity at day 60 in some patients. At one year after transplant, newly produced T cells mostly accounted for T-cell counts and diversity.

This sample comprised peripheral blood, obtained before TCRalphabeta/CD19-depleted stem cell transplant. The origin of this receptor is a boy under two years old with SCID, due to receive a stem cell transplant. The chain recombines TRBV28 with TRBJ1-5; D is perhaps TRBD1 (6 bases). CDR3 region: CASLTPQGPNQPQHF. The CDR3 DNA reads TGTGCCAGCTTGACCCCCCAGGGGCCCAATCAGCCCCAGCATTTT.